This T cell receptor beta chain is from a study of cytomegalovirus exposure and HLA in healthy donors. With regard to this clone: The antigen remains unidentified.

The PCR contained 60 Vbeta and 13 Jbeta primers. This table comes from immunoSEQ multiplex PCR, and its TCRdb copy is limited to in-frame clones, with some not included. This sample yields 150,000 to 200,000 clones, of which roughly 85% are seen a single time; 0.69% belongs to the top ten. Whole-study findings and limits: Other equally common chains were less clonally expanded than HLA-associated TCR beta chains, a later analysis showed.

CDR3 length equals 15 residues. Per the germline V gene, CDR1 is ENHRY and CDR2 is SYGVKD. The trim removed 2 bases at V and 4 bases at J, leaving 3 bases unmatched. The TCR sequence derives from a woman between 40 and 50 years old in good health and CMV-seronegative. The sequenced sample consisted of PBMCs. This chain links TRBV10-3 with TRBJ1-2; 11 nucleotides agree with TRBD1. CDR3 residues: CAISEAGTGGYGYTF. CDR3 sequence (DNA): TGTGCCATCAGTGAGGCGGGGACAGGGGGCTATGGCTACACCTTC.